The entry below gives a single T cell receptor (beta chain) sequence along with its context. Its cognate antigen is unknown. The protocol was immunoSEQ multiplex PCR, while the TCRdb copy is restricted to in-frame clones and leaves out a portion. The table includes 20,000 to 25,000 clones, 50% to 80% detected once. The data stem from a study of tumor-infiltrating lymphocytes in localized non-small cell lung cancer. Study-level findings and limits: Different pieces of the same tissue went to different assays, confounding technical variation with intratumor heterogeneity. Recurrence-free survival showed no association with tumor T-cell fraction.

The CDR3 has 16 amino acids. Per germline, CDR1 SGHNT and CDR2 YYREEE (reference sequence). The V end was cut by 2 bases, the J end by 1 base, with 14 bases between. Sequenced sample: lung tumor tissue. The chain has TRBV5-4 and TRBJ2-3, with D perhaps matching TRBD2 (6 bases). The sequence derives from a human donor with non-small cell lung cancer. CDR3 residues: CASSLRLGSGTDTQYF. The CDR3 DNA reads TGTGCCAGCAGCTTACGACTAGGGAGCGGCACAGATACGCAGTATTTT.